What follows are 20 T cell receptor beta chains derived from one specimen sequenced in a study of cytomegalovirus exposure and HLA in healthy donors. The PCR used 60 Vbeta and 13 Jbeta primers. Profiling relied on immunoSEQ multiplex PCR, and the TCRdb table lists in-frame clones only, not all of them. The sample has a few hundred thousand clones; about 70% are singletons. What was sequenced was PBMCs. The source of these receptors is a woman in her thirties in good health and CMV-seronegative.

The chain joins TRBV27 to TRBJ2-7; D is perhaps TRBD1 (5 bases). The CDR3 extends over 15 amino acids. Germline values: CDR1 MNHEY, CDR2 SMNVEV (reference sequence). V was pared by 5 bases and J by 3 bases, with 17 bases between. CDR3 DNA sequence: TGTGCCAGCAGTCCAGGACACCGGAATCTCTACGAGCAGTACTTC. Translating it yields CASSPGHRNLYEQYF.

The CDR3 nucleotides are TGTGCCAGCACCTGGGGGACAGGGGGCATCAACGAGCAGTACTTC. It encodes CASTWGTGGINEQYF. This chain links TRBV27 with TRBJ2-7, with 12 bases that match TRBD1. CDR3 length: 15 residues. V lost 7 bases to trimming and J lost 5 bases; unmatched junction nucleotides: 9. The germline V gene has CDR1 MNHEY and CDR2 SMNVEV (reference sequence).

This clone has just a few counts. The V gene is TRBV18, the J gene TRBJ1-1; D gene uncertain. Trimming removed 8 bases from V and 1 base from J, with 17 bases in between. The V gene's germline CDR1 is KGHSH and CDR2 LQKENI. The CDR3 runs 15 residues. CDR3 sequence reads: CASHREARSNTEAFF. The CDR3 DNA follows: TGTGCCAGCCATCGGGAGGCACGGTCGAACACTGAAGCTTTCTTT.

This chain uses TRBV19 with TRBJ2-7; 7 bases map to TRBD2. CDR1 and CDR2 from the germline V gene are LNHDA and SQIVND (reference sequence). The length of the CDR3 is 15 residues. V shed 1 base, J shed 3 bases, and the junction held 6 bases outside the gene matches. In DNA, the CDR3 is TGTGCCAGTAGTATAGTAGAGCGGGGAGGCTACGAGCAGTACTTC. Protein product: CASSIVERGGYEQYF.

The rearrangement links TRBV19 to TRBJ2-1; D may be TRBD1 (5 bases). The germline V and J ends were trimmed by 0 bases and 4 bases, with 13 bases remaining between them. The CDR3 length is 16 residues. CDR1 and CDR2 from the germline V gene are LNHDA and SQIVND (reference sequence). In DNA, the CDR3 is TGTGCCAGTAGTATAGATGCCCAGGGTCCTTACAATGAGCAGTTCTTC. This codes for CASSIDAQGPYNEQFF.

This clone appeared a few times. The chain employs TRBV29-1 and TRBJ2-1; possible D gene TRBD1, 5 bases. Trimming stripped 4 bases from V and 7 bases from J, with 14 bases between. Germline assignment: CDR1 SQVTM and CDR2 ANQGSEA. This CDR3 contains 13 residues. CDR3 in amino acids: CSVVSRAKNEQFF. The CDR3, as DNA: TGCAGCGTTGTGTCCAGGGCCAAAAATGAGCAGTTCTTC.

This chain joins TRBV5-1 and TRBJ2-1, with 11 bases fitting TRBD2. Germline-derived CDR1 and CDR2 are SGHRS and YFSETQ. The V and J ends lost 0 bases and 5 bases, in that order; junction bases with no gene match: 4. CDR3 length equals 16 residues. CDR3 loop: CASSLVLAGGNNEQFF. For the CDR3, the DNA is TGCGCCAGCAGCTTGGTCCTAGCGGGGGGTAACAATGAGCAGTTCTTC.

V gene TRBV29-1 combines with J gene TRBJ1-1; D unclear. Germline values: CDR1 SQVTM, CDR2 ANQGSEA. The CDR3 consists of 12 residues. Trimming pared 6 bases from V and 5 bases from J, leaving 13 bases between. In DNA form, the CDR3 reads TGCAGCGTCTTCCTATCGGGAACTGAAGCTTTCTTT. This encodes CSVFLSGTEAFF.

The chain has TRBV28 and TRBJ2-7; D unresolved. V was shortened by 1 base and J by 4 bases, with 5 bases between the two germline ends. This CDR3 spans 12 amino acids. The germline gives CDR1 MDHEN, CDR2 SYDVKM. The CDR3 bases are TGTGCCAGCAGTTTATCAATTTACGAGCAGTACTTC. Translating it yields CASSLSIYEQYF.

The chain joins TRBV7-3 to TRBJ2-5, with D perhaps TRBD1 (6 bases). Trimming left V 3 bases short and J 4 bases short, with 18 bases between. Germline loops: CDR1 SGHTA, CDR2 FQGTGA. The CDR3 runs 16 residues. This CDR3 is CASSFGPQGLGETQYF. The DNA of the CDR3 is TGTGCCAGCAGCTTCGGACCCCAGGGGTTGGGAGAGACCCAGTACTTC.

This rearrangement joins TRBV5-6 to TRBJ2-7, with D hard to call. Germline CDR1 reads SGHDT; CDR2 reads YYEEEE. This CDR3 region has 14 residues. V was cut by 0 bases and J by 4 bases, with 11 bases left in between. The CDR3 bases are TGTGCCAGCAGCTTGGCGACCGTGGAGTACGAGCAGTACTTC. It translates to CASSLATVEYEQYF.

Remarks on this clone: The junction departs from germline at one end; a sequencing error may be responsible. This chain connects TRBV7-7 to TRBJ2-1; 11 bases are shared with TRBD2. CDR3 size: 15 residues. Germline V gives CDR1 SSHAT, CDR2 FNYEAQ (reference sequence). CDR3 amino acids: CASSPRTSGYNEQFF. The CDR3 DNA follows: TGTGCTAGCAGCCCTCGGACTAGCGGGTACAATGAGCAGTTCTTC.

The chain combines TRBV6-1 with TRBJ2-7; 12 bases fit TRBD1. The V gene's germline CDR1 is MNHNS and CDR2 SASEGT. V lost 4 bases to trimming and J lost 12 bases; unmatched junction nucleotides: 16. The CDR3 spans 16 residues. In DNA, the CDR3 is TGTGCCAGCAGTGCCGTGGAGGGGACAGGGGGCGCTTTAAGGTACTTC. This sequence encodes CASSAVEGTGGALRYF.

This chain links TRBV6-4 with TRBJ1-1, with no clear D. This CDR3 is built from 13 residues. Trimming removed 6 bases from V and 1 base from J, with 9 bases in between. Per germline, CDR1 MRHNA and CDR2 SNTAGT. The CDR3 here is CASSQQKNTEAFF. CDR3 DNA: TGTGCCAGCAGCCAACAGAAGAACACTGAAGCTTTCTTT.

For the CDR3, the DNA is TGTGCCAGCAGGTCAGGTCCTAACGGAGGCGAGCAGTACTTC. Translation: CASRSGPNGGEQYF. V and J are TRBV5-4 and TRBJ2-7; D possibly corresponds to TRBD2 (5 bases). Trimming removed 5 bases from V and 6 bases from J, with 18 bases in between. Germline CDR1 is SGHNT and CDR2 is YYREEE (reference sequence). The CDR3 length is 14 residues.

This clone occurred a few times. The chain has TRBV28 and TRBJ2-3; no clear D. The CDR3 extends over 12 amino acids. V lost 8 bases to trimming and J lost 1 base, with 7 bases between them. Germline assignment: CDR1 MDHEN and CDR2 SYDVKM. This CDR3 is CASGLGTDTQYF. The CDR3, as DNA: TGTGCCAGCGGCCTGGGCACAGATACGCAGTATTTT. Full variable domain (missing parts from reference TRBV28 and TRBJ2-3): DVKVTQSSRYLVKRTGEKVFLECVQDMDHENMFWYRQDPGLGLRLIYFSYDVKMKEKGDIPEGYSVSREKKERFSLILESASTNQTSMYLCASGLGTDTQYFGPGTRLTVL.

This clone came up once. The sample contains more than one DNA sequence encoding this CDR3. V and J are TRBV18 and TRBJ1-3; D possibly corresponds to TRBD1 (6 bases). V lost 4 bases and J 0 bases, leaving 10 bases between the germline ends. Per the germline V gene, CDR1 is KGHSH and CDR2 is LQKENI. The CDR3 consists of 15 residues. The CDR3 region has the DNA TGTGCCAGCTCACAAGGACAGCTCTCTGGAAACACCATATATTTT. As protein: CASSQGQLSGNTIYF.

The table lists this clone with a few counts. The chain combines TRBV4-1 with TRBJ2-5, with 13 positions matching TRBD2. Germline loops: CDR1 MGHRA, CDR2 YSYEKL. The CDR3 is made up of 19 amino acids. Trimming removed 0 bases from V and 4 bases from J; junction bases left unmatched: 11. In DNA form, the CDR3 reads TGCGCCAGCAGCCAAGAAAACACTAGCGGGAGGGCCAAGGGAGAGACCCAGTACTTC. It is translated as CASSQENTSGRAKGETQYF.

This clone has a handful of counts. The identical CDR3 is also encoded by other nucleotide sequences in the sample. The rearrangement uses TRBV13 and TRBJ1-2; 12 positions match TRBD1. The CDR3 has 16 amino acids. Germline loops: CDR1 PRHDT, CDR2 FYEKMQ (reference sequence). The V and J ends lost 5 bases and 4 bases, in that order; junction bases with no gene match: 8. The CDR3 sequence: CASSLRGTGGVYGYTF. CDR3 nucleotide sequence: TGTGCCAGCAGCCTCAGAGGGACAGGGGGCGTCTATGGCTACACCTTC.

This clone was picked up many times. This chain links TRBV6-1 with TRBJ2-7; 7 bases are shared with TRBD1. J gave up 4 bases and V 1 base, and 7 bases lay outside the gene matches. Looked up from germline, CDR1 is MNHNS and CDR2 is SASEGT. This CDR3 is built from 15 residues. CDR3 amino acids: CASSEGTGTIYEQYF. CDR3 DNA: TGTGCCAGCAGTGAAGGGACAGGTACGATTTACGAGCAGTACTTC.